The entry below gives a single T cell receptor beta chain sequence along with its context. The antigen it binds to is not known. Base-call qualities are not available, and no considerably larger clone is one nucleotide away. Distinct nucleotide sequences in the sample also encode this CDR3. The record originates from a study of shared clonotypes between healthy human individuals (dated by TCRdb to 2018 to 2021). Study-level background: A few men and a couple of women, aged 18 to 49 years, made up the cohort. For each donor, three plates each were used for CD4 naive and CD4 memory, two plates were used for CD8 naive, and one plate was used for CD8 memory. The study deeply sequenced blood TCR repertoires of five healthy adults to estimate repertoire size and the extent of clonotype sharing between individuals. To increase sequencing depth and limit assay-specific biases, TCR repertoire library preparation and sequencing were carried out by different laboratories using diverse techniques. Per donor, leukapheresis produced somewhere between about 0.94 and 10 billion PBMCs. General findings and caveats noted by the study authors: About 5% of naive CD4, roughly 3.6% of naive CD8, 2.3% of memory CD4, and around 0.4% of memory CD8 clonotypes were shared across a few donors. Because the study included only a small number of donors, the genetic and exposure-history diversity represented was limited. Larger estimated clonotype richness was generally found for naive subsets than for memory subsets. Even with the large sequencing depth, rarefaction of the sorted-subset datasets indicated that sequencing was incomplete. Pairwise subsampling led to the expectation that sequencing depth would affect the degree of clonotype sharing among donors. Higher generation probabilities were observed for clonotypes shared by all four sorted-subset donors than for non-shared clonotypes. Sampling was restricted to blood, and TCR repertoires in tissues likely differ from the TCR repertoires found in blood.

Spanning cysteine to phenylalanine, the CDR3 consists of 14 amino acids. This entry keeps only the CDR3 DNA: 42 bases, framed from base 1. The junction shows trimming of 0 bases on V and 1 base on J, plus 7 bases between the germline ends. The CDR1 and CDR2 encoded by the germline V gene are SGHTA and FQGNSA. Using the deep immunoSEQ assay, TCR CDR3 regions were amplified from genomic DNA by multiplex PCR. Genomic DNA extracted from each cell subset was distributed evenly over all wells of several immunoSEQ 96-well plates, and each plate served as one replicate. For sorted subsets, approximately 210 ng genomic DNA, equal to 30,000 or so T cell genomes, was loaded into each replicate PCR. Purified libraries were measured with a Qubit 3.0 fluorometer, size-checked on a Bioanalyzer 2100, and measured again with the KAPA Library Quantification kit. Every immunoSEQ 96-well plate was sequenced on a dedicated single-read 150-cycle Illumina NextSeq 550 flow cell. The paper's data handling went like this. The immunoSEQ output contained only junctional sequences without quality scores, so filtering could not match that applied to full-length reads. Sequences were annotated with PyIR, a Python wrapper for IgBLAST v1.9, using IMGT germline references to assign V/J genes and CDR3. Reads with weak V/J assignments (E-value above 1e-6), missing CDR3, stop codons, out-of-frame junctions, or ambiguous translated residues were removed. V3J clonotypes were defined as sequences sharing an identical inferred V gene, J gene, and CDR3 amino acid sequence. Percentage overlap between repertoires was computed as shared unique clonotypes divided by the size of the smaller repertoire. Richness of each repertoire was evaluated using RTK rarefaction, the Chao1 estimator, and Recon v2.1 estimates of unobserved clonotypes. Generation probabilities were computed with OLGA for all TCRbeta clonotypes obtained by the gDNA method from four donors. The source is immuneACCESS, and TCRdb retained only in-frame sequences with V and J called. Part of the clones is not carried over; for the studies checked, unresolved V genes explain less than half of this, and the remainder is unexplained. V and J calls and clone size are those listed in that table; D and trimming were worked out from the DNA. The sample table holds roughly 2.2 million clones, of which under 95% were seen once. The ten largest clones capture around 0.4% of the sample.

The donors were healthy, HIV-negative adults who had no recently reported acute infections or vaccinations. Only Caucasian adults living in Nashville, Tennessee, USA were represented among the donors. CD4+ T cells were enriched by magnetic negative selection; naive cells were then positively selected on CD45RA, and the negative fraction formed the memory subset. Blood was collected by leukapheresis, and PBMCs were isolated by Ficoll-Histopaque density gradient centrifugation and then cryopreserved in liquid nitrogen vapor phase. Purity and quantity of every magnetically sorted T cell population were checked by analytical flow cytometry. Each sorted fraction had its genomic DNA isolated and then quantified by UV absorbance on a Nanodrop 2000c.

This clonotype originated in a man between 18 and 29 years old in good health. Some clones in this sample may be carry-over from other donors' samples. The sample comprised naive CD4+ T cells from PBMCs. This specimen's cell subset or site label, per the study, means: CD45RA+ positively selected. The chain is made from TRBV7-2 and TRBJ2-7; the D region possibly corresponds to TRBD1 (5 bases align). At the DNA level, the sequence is TGTGCCAGCAGCTTAGCTCCAGGGTCCTACGAGCAGTACTTC. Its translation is CASSLAPGSYEQYF.